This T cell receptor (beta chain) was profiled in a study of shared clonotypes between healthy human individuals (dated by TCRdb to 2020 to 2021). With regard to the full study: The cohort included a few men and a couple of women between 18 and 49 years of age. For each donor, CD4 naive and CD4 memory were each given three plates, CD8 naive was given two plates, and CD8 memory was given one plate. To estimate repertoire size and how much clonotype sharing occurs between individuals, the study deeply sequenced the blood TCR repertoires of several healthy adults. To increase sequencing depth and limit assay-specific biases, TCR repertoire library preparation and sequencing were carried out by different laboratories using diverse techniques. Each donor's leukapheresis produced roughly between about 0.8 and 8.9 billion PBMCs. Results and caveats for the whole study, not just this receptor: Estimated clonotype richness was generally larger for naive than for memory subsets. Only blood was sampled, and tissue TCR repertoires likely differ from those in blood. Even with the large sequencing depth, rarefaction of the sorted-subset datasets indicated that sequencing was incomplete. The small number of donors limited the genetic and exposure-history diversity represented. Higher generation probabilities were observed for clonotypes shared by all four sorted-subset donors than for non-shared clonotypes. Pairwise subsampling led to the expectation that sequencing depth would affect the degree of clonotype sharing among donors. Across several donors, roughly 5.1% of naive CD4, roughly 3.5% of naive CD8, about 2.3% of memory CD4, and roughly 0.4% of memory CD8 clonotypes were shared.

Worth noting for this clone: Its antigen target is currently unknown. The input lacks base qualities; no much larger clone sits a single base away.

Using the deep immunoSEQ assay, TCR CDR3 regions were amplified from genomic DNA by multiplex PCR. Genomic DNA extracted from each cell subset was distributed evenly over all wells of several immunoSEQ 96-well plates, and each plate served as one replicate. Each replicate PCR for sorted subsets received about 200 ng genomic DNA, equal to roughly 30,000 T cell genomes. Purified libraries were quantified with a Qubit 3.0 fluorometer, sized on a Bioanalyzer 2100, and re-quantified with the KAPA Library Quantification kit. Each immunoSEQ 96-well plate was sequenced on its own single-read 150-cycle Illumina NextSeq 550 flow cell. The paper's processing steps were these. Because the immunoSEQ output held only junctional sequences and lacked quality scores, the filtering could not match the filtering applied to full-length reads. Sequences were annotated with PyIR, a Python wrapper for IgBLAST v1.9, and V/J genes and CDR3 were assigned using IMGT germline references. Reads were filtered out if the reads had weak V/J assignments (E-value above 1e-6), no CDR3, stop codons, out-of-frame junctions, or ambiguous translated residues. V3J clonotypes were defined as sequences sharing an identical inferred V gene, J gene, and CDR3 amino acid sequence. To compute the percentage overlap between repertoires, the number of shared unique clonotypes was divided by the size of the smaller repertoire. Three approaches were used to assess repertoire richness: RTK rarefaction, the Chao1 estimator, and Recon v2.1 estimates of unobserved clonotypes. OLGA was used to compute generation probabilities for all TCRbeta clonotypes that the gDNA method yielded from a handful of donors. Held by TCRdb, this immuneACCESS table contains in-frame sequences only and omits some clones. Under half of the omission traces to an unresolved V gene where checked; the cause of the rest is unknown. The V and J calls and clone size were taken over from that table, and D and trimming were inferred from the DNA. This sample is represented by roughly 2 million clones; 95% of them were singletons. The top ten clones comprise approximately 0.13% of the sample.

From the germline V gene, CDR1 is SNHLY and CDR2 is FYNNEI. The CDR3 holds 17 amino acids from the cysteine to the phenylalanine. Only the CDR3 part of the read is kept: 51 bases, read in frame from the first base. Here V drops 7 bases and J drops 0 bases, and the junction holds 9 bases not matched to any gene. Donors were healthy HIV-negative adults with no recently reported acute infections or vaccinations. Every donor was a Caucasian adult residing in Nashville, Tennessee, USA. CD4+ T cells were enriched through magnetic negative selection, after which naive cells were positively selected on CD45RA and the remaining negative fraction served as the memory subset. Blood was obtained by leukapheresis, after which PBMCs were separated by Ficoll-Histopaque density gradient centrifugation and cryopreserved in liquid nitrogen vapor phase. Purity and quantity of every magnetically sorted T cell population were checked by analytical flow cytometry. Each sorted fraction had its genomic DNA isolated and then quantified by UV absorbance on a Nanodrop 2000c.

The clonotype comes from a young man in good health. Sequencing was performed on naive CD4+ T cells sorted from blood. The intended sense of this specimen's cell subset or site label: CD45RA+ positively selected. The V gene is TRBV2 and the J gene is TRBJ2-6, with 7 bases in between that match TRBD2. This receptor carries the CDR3 CASKKLAQSSGANVLTF. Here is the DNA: TGTGCCAGCAAAAAACTAGCGCAATCCTCTGGGGCCAACGTCCTGACTTTC.